This T cell receptor (beta chain) was recovered during a study of regulatory T cells in long-lasting Graves disease. In the case of this clonotype: Its antigen is not identified. A read error may be the cause here, since a much bigger clone is one base away.

CDR1 and CDR2 from the germline V gene are MNHEY and SVGAGI. This CDR3 has 14 residues. In building TCR beta libraries, iRepertoire HTBI primers were used together with Arm-PCR of CDR3 regions. A single record per CDR3 protein comes from TCRdb applying MiXCR to the multiplex PCR reads. The repertoire holds 400,000 to 500,000 distinct CDR3 sequences, with about 20% as singletons. Regarding the study as a whole: Persistent Graves' patients showed reduced TCR diversity versus newly diagnosed patients. Newly diagnosed patients shared 966 public clonotypes; persistent patients shared approximately 2,900. Persistent disease samples used TRBV28, TRBJ1-2 and TRBJ2-5 preferentially.

Specified time point: persistent/refractory GD, antithyroid drugs over 5 years with positive TRAb. From RNA extracted from PBMCs, the TCR library was made. Graves' disease diagnosis followed American Thyroid Association guidelines. Sample: peripheral blood mononuclear cells (PBMCs), taken when the disease was refractory, from a patient treated with antithyroid drugs. The sequence was collected from a female donor with Graves disease. This sequence joins TRBV6-5 and TRBJ1-5, with a weak D call TRBD1 (5 bases). Here the CDR3 reads CASSYAGARQPQRF. CDR3 DNA sequence: TGTGCCAGCAGTTACGCCGGGGCCCGGCAGCCCCAGCGTTTT.